What follows are 2 T cell receptor beta chains derived from one specimen sequenced in a study of T cell responses to AZD1222 COVID-19 vaccine. Clones were read by immunoSEQ multiplex PCR, and TCRdb kept only the in-frame ones, dropping some. The sample contains 150,000 to 200,000 clones, 85% to 90% of which appear only once. This specimen consisted of peripheral blood, obtained on day 0 of AZD1222 vaccination. These TCRs come from an adult in good health.

The V gene is TRBV5-1, the J gene TRBJ2-2; D may be TRBD1 or TRBD2 (6 bases each). The CDR3 contains 15 residues. V shed 0 bases and J shed 7 bases, with 13 bases lying between them. Germline V gene lookup returns CDR1 SGHRS and CDR2 YFSETQ. CDR3 sequence (DNA): TGCGCCAGCAGCTTGGACGGGGGCGGTGGCGGGGAGCTGTTTTTT. This translates into CASSLDGGGGGELFF.

The CDR3 sequence is CASSEGSPYYGYTF. The CDR3 bases are TGCGCCAGCAGTGAAGGTTCGCCGTACTATGGCTACACCTTC. The gene calls are TRBV10-2 and TRBJ1-2, with D uncertain. V lost 3 bases to trimming and J lost 3 bases, with 11 bases between them. Germline CDR1 is WSHSY and CDR2 is SAAADI. The CDR3 loop spans 14 amino acids.